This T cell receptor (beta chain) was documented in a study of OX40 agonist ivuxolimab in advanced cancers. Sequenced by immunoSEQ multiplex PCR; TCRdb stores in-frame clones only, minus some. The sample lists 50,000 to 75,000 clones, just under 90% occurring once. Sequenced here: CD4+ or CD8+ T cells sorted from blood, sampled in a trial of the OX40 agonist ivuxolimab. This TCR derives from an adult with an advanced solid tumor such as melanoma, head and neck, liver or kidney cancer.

The CDR3 loop reads CASSLPVLPYEQYF. In DNA form, the CDR3 reads TGTGCCAGCTCACTTCCGGTCCTTCCTTACGAGCAGTACTTC. The rearrangement uses TRBV18 and TRBJ2-7; D uncertain. The CDR3 has 14 residues. Germline V gene data show CDR1 as KGHSH and CDR2 as LQKENI. V lost 4 bases to trimming and J lost 4 bases, with 14 bases between them.